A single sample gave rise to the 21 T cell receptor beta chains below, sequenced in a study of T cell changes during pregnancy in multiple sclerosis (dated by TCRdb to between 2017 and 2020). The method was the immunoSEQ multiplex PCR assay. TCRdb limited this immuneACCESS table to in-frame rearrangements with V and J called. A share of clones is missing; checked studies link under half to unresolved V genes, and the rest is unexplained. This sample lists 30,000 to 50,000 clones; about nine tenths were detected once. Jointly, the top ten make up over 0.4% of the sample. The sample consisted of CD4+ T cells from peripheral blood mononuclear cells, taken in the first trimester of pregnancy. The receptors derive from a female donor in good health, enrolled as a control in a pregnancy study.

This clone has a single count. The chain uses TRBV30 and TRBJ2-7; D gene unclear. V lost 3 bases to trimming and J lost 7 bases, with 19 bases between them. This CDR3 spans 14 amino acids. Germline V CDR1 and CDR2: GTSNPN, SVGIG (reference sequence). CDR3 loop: CAWRRPGTPSEQYF. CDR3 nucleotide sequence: TGTGCCTGGAGGAGGCCTGGTACACCGTCTGAGCAGTACTTC.

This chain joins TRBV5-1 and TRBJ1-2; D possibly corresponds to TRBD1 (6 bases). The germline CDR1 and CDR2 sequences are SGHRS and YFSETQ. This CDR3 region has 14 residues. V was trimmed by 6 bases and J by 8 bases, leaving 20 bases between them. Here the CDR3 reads CASTRTTGSVGYTF. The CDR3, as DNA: TGCGCCAGCACCCGAACTACAGGGTCTGTAGGCTACACCTTC.

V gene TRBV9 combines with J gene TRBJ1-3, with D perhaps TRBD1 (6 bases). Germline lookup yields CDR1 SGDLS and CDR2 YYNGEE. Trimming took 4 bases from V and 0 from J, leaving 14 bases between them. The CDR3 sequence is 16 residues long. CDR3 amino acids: CASSPRQASSGNTIYF. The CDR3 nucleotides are TGTGCCAGCAGCCCCCGACAGGCAAGCTCTGGAAACACCATATATTTT.

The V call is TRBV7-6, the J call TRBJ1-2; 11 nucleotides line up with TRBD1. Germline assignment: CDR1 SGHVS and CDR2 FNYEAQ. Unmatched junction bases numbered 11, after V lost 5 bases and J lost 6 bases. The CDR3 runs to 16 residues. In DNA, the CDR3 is TGTGCCAGCAGCCCTTCCGGGACAGGGGGATTGGATGGCTACACCTTC. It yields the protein CASSPSGTGGLDGYTF.

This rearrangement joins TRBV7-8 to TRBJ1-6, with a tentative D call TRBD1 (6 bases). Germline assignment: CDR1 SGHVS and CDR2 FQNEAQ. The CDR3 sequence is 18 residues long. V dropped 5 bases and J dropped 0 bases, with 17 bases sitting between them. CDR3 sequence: CASSLRGHPSSYNSPLHF. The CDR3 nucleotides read TGTGCCAGCAGCCTCCGGGGACACCCGAGCTCCTATAATTCACCCCTCCACTTT.

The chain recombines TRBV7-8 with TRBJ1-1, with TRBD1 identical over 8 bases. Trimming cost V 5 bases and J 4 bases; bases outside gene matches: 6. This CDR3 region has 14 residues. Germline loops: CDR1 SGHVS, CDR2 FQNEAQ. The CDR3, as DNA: TGTGCCAGCAGCGCACGACAGGGGACCACTGAAGCTTTCTTT. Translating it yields CASSARQGTTEAFF. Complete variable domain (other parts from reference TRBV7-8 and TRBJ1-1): GAGVSQSPRYKVAKRGQDVALRCDPISGHVSLFWYQQALGQGPEFLTYFQNEAQLDKSGLPSDRFFAERPEGSVSTLKIQRTQQEDSAVYLCASSARQGTTEAFFGQGTRLTVV.

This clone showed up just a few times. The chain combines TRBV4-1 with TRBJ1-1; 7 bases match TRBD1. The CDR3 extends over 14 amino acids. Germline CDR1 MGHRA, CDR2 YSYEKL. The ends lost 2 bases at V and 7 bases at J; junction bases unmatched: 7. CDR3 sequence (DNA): TGCGCCAGCAGCCAACTGACAGGGTTGAGTGAAGCTTTCTTT. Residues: CASSQLTGLSEAFF.

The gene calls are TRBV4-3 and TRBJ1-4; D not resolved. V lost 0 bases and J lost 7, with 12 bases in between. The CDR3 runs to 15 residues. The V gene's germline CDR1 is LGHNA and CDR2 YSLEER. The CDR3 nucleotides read TGCGCCAGCAGCCAAGATGGGAGGGCGGGTGAAAAACTGTTTTTT. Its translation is CASSQDGRAGEKLFF.

The CDR3 DNA is TGTGCCAGCAGTCCCGGGACAGGGATCCACAATGAGCAGTTCTTC. Its protein is CASSPGTGIHNEQFF. This sequence joins TRBV6-4 and TRBJ2-1; TRBD1 aligns across 9 bases. With 5 bases clipped from V and 5 bases from J, the junction kept 7 bases outside the gene matches. The CDR3 is made up of 15 amino acids. CDR1 MRHNA and CDR2 SNTAGT come from the germline V gene.

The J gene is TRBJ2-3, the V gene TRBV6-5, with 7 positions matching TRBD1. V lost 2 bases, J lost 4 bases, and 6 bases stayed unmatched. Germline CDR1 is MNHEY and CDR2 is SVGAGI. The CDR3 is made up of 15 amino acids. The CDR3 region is CASSYVGTGADTQYF. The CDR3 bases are TGTGCCAGCAGTTACGTGGGTACAGGGGCAGATACGCAGTATTTT.

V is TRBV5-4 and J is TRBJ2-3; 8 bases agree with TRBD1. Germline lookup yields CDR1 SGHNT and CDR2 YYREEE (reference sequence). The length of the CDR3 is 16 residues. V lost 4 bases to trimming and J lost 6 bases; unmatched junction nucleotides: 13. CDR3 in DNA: TGTGCCAGCAGCCTAATGAGAGGACAGGGTGGCGATACGCAGTATTTT. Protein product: CASSLMRGQGGDTQYF.

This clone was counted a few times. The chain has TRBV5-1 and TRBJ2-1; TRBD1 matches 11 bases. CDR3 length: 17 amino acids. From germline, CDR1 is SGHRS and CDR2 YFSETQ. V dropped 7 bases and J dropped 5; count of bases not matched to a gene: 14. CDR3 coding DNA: TGCGCCAGCCCCGTGCCGGGGGGGGGACAGGGGGACAATGAGCAGTTCTTC. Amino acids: CASPVPGGGQGDNEQFF.

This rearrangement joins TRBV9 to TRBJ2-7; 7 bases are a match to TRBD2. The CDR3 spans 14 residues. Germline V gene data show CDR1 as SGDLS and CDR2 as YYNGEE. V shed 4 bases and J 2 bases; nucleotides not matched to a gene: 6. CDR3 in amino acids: CASSPRDYTYEQYF. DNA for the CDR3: TGTGCCAGCAGCCCACGGGACTACACCTACGAGCAGTACTTC.

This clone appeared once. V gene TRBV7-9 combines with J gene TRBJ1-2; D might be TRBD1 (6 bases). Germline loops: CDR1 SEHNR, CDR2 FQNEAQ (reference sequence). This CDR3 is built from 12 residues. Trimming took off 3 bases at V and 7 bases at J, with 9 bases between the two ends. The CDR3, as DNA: TGTGCCAGCAGCTTTGACAGGACTGGCTACACCTTC. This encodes CASSFDRTGYTF.

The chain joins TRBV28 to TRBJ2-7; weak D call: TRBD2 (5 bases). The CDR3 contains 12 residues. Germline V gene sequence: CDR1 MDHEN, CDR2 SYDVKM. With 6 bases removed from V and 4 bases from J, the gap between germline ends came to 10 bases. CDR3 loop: CASSLGLYEQYF. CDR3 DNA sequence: TGTGCCAGCAGCCTAGGACTGTACGAGCAGTACTTC. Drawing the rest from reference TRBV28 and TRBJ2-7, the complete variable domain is DVKVTQSSRYLVKRTGEKVFLECVQDMDHENMFWYRQDPGLGLRLIYFSYDVKMKEKGDIPEGYSVSREKKERFSLILESASTNQTSMYLCASSLGLYEQYFGPGTRLTVT.

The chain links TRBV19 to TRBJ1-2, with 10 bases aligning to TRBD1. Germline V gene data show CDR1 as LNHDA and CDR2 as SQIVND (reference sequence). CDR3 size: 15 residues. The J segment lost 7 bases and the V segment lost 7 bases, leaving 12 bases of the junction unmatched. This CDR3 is CASTQPGQGIGGYTF. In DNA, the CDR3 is TGTGCCAGTACTCAACCGGGACAGGGGATAGGTGGCTACACCTTC.

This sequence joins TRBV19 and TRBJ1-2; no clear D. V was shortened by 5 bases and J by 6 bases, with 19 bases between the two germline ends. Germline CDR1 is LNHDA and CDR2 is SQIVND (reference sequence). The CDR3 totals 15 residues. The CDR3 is CASSAARLGSNGYTF. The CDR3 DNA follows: TGTGCCAGTAGTGCAGCCAGGCTTGGCTCTAATGGCTACACCTTC.

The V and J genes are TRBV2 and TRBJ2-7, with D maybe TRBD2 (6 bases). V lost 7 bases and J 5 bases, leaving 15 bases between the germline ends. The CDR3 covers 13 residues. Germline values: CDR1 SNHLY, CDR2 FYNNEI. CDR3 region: CASKGPGVNEQYF. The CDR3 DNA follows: TGTGCCAGCAAGGGTCCGGGGGTAAACGAGCAGTACTTC.

The CDR3 nucleotides read TGTGCCAGCAGCTTGGATCACAGTAGCAATCAGCCCCAGCATTTT. As protein: CASSLDHSSNQPQHF. The chain joins TRBV5-8 to TRBJ1-5, with D hard to call. CDR1 is SGHTS, CDR2 YDEGEE, per germline. The germline V and J ends were trimmed by 0 bases and 0 bases, with 7 bases remaining between them. The CDR3 contains 15 residues.

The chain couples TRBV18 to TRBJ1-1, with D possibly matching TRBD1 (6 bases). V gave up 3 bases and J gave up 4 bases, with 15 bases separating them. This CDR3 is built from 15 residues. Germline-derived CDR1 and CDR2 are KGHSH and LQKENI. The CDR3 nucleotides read TGTGCCAGCTCACCTATAACAGGGTCGGTCACTGAAGCTTTCTTT. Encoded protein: CASSPITGSVTEAFF.

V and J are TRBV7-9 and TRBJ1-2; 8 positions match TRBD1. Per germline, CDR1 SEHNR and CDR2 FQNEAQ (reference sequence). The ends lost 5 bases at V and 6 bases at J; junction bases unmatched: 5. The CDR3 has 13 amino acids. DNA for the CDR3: TGTGCCAGCAGCGGAGACAGGGGCCATGGCTACACCTTC. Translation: CASSGDRGHGYTF.